This TCR beta chain was sequenced for a study of T-cell memory formation after mild COVID-19. Turning to the study itself: The TCR clusters were mostly specific to one donor.

TCRdb re-derived calls from the 5' RACE reads in MiXCR, one entry per CDR3 protein. The table lists around 470,000 distinct CDR3 sequences, roughly 20% of them singletons. Sequenced sample: PBMCs or a T cell subset sorted from them (not recorded which). The sequence was collected from an adult woman who had mild COVID-19 (a few samples of this study predate the infection). Cell type and time point are not known.

The CDR3 region has the DNA TGTGCCAGCAGCCTGGAAACCGGCTACACCTTC. This sequence encodes CASSLETGYTF. The rearrangement links TRBV7-9 to TRBJ1-2; D is uncertain. The CDR3 is made up of 11 amino acids. CDR1 and CDR2 (germline): SEHNR, FQNEAQ (reference sequence). V lost 5 bases, J lost 8 bases, and 9 bases lay in between.